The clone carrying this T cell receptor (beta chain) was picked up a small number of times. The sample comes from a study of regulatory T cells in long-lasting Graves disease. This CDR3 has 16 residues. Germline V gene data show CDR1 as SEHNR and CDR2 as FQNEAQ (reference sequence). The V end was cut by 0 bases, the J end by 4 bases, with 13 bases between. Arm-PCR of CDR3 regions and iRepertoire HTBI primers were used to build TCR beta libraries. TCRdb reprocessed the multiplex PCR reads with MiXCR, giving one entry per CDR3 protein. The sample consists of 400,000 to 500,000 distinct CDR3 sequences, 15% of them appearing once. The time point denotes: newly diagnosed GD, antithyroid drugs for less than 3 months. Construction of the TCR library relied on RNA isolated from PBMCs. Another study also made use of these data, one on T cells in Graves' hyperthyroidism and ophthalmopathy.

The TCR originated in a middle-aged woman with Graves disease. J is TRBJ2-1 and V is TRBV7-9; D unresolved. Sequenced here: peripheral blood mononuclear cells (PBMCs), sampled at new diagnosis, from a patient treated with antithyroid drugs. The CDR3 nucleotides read TGTGCCAGCAGCTTAGCGGTTACTAAACCATACAATGAGCAGTTCTTC. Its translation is CASSLAVTKPYNEQFF.